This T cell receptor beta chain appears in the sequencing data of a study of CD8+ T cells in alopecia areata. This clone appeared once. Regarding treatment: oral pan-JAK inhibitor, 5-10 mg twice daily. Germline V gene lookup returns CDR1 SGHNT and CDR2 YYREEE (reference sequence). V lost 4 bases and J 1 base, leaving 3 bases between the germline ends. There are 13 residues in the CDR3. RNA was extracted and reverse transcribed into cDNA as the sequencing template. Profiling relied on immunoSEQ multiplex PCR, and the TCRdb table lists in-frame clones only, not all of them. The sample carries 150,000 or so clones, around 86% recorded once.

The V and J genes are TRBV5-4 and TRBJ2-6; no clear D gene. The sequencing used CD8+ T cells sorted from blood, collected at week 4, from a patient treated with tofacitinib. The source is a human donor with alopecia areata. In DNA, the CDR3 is TGTGCCAGCAGCCCATCTGGGGCCAACGTCCTGACTTTC. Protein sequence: CASSPSGANVLTF.